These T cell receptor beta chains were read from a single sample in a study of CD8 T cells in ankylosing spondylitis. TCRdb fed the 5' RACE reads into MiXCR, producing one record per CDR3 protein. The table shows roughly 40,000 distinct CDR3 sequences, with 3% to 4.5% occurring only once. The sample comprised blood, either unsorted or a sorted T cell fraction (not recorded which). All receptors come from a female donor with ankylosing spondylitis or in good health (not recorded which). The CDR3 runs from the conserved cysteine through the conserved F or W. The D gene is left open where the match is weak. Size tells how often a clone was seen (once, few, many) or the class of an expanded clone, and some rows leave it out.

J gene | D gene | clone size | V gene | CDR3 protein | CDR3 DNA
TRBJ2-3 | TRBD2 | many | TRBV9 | CASSVGPAGSSTDTQYF | TGTGCCAGCAGCGTAGGCCCAGCGGGGTCGTCCACAGATACGCAGTATTTT
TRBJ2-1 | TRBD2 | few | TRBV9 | CASSPFGTSESNEQFF | TGTGCCAGCAGCCCATTCGGGACTAGTGAAAGCAATGAGCAGTTCTTC
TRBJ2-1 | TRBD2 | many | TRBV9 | CASSVDGRGGPNEQFF | TGTGCCAGCAGCGTAGATGGGCGGGGGGGCCCCAATGAGCAGTTCTTC
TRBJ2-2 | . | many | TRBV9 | CASSVGRSGELFF | TGTGCCAGCAGCGTAGGAAGGAGCGGGGAGCTGTTTTTT
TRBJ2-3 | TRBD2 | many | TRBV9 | CASSVATGGGPGDTQYF | TGTGCCAGCAGCGTAGCTACGGGGGGGGGGCCTGGAGATACGCAGTATTTT
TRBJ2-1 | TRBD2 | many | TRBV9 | CASSVALVLAGDNEQFF | TGTGCCAGCAGCGTAGCTCTTGTACTAGCGGGCGACAATGAGCAGTTCTTC
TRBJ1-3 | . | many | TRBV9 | CASSTDTHSGNTIYF | TGTGCCAGCAGCACCGACACCCACTCTGGAAACACCATATATTTT
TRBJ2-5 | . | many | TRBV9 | CASSDGRASQETQYF | TGTGCCAGCAGCGACGGACGGGCAAGTCAAGAGACCCAGTACTTC
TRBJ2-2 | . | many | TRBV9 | CASSVSLNTGELFF | TGTGCCAGCAGCGTGTCCTTGAACACCGGGGAGCTGTTTTTT
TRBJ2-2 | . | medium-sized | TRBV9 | CASSVDVGNTGELFF | TGTGCCAGCAGCGTAGACGTAGGGAACACCGGGGAGCTGTTTTTT
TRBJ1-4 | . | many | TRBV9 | CASSVTDGNEKLFF | TGTGCCAGCAGCGTAACAGACGGTAATGAAAAACTGTTTTTT
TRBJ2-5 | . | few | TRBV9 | CASSVGPMAGQKETQYF | TGTGCCAGCAGCGTAGGCCCCATGGCGGGACAAAAAGAGACCCAGTACTTC
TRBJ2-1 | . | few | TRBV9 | CASSAGHYRNEQFF | TGTGCCAGCAGCGCAGGACATTATCGCAATGAGCAGTTCTTC
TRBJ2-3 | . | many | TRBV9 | CASSLQGRSVDTQYF | TGTGCCAGCAGCCTCCAGGGTAGGAGCGTGGATACGCAGTATTTT
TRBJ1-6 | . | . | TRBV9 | CASSVAGAGNSPLHF | TGTGCCAGCAGCGTAGCAGGGGCTGGTAATTCACCCCTCCACTTT
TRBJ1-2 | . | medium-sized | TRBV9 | CASSDAGTRGYTF | TGTGCCAGCAGCGATGCCGGGACCCGCGGCTACACCTTC
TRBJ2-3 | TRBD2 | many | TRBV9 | CASSPDRLAGGDTQYF | TGTGCCAGCAGCCCCGATCGGCTAGCGGGAGGAGATACGCAGTATTTT
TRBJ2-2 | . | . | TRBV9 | CASSVVAGFSGELFF | TGTGCCAGCAGCGTAGTGGCGGGCTTCAGCGGGGAGCTGTTTTTT
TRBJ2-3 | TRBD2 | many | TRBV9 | CASSVLLAATDTQYF | TGTGCCAGCAGCGTGTTACTAGCGGCCACAGATACGCAGTATTTT
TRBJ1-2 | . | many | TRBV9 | CASSGSSTNYGYTF | TGTGCCAGCAGCGGCAGTAGCACTAACTATGGCTACACCTTC
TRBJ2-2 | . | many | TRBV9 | CASSEAGELFF | TGTGCCAGCAGCGAAGCCGGGGAGCTGTTTTTT
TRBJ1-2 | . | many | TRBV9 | CASSEGRTNYGYTF | TGTGCCAGCAGCGAGGGGAGAACTAACTATGGCTACACCTTC
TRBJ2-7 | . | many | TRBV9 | CASSVVTNTEQYF | TGTGCCAGCAGCGTAGTTACGAACACCGAGCAGTACTTC
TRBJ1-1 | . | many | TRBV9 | CASSVGVGIGTEAFF | TGTGCCAGCAGCGTAGGAGTCGGGATCGGCACTGAAGCTTTCTTT
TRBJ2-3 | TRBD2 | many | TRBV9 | CASSVEGLATRLDTQYF | TGTGCCAGCAGCGTAGAGGGACTAGCGACCCGGTTGGATACGCAGTATTTT
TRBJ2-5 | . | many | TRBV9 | CASSPDIQETQYF | TGTGCCAGCAGCCCGGACATCCAAGAGACCCAGTACTTC
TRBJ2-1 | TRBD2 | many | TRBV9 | CASSARGLAGGLYNEQFF | TGTGCCAGCAGCGCCAGGGGGCTAGCGGGGGGACTGTACAATGAGCAGTTCTTC